Sequencing of this T cell receptor beta chain was carried out in a study of response to subunit inactivated influenza vaccine. The CDR3 has 14 residues. CDR1 is MNHNS, CDR2 SASEGT, per germline. After removal of 6 bases from V and 2 bases from J, the junction contained 6 bases not matched to a gene. TCRdb passed the RT-PCR reads through MiXCR, listing each CDR3 protein once. The table lists about 540,000 distinct CDR3 sequences, under 30% of them singletons. The sample also formed part of further work on T cells expressing NK-cell markers. From that report: Synthesis of TCR beta cDNA relied on 5'RACE template switching carrying UMIs. According to the study, TCR beta repertoires originated from sorted CD3+CD56+NKG2C+, CD3+CD56+NKG2C- and CD3+CD56-NKG2C+ T cells. Alpha-beta TCR T cells were the sole sorting target in several experiments, owing to an anti-gamma-delta TCR antibody. Of CD8+ T cells, 1.0-7.0% belonged to dominant NKG2C+ clonotypes in several donors. The CD3+CD56-NKG2C+ fraction of a handful of donors was also led by these clonotypes.

Source: CD4+ T cells sorted from PBMCs, taken roughly 12 days after vaccination. The clonotype was recovered from a man aged 45-60 years who received an inactivated influenza vaccine. The chain joins TRBV6-1 to TRBJ2-7; 8 nucleotides match TRBD1. The CDR3 here is CASRPRGRPYEQYF. CDR3 bases: TGTGCCAGCAGGCCCAGGGGGCGACCCTACGAGCAGTACTTC.